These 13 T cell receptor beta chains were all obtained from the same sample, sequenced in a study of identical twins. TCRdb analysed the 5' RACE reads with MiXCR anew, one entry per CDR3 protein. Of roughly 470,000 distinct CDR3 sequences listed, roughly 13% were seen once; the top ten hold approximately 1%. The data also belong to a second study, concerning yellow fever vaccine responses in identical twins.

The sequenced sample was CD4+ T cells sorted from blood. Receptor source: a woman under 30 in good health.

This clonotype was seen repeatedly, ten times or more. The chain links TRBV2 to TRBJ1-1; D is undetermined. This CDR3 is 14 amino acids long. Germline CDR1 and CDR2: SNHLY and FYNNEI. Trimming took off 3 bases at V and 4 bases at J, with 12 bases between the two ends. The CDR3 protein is CASSDRAQSTEAFF. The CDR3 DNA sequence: TGTGCCAGCAGTGATCGGGCACAGAGCACTGAAGCTTTCTTT.

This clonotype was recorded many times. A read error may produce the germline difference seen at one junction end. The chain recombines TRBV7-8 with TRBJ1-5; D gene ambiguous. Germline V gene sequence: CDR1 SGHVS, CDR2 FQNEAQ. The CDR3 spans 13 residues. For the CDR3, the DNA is TGTGCCAGCAGTTTAGTGGACAATCAGCCCCAGCATTTT. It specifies CASSLVDNQPQHF.

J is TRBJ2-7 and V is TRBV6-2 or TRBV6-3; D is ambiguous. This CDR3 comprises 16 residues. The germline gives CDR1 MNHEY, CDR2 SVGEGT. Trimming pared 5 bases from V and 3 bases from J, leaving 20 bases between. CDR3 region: CASSPPGSRTYYEQYF. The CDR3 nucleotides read TGTGCCAGCAGTCCCCCGGGCAGCCGAACCTACTACGAGCAGTACTTC.

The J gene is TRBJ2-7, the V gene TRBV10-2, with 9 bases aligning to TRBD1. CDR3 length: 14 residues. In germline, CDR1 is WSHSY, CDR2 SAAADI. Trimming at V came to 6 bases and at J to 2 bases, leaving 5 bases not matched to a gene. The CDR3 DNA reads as TGCGCCAGCAGGGATCGACAGGGGGCCTACGAGCAGTACTTC. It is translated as CASRDRQGAYEQYF.

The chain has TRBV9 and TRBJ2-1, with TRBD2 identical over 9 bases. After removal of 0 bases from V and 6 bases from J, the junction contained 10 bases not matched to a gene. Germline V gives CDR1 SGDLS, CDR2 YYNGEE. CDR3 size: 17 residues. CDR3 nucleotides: TGTGCCAGCAGCGTAGCTTCGTCTAGCGGGGTCTCCAATGAGCAGTTCTTC. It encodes CASSVASSSGVSNEQFF.

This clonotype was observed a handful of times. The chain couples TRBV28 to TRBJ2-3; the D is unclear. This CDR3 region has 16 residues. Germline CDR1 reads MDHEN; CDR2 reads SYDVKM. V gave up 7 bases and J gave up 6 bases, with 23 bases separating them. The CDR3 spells CASNSIGRTTRDTQYF. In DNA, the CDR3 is TGTGCCAGCAATTCGATAGGACGGACGACCAGGGATACGCAGTATTTT.

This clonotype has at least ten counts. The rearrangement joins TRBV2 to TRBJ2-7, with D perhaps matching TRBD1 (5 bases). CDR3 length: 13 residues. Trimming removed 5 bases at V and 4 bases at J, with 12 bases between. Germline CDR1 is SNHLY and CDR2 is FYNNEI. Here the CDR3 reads CASSTTGEYEQYF. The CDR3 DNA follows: TGTGCCAGCAGTACTACAGGAGAATACGAGCAGTACTTC.

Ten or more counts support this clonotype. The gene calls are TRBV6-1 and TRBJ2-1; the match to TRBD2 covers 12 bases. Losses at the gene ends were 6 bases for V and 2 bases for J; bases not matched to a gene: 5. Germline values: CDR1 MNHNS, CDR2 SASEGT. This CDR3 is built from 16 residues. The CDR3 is CASSSLAGGPYNEQFF. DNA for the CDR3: TGTGCCAGCAGCTCCCTAGCGGGGGGGCCCTACAATGAGCAGTTCTTC.

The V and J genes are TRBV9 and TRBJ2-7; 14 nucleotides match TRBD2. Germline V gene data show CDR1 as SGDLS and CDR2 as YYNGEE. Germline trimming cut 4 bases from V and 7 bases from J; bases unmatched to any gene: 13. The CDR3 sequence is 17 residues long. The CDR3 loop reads CASSIEPGLAGAGEQYF. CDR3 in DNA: TGTGCCAGCAGCATCGAGCCGGGACTAGCGGGAGCAGGAGAGCAGTACTTC.

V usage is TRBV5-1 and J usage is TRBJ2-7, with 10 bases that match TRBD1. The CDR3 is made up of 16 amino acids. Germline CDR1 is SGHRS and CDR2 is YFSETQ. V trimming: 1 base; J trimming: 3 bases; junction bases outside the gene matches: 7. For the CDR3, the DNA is TGCGCCAGCAGCTTGACGCCCGGGACAGGGGACTACGAGCAGTACTTC. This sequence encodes CASSLTPGTGDYEQYF.

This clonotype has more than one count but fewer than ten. The CDR3 nucleotides are TGTGCCTGGAATCAACAAGGGGATGAAAAACTGTTTTTT. Residues: CAWNQQGDEKLFF. The chain recombines TRBV30 with TRBJ1-4; D perhaps matches TRBD1 (5 bases). Germline values: CDR1 GTSNPN, CDR2 SVGIG (reference sequence). The CDR3 is 13 residues long. Between the trimmed V and J ends, which lost 4 bases and 6 bases, there was a span of 12 bases.

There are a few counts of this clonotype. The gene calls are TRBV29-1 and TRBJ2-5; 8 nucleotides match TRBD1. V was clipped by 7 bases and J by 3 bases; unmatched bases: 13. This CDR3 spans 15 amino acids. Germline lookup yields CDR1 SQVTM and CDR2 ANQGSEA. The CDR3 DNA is TGCAGCGCCGGTAGGACCGGGACAGGTAAAGAGACCCAGTACTTC. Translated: CSAGRTGTGKETQYF.

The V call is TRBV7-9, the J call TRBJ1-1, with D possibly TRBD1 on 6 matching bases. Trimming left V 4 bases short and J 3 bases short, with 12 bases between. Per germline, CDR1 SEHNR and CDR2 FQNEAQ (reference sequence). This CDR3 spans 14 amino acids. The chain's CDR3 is CASSWGRGDTEAFF. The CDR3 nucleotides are TGTGCCAGCAGCTGGGGGCGAGGGGACACTGAAGCTTTCTTT. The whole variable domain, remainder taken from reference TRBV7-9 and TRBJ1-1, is DTGVSQNPRHKITKRGQNVTFRCDPISEHNRLYWYRQTLGQGPEFLTYFQNEAQLEKSRLLSDRFSAERPKGSFSTLEIQRTEQGDSAMYLCASSWGRGDTEAFFGQGTRLTVV.